This T cell receptor beta chain was sequenced in a study of blood T cell repertoires in COVID-19. Overall study: Samples of COVID-19 (acute and convalescent) were obtained from the United States, Italy and Spain. In each case, the material was cDNA or gDNA derived from T cells, B-cell-depleted T cells, or PBMCs.

Original handling: By means of reference gene primer amplification, nucleated cell counts were estimated. Using immunoSEQ multiplex PCR, the repertoire was profiled, and TCRdb retains in-frame clones only, with some absent. D and trimming were read from the DNA, whereas the V and J calls and clone size are those reported in that table. The sample lists 90,000 to 120,000 clones; 80% to 90% were seen once. Trimming shortened V by 0 bases and J by 4 bases, and 10 bases separated the two germline ends. Germline V gene data show CDR1 as LGHNA and CDR2 as YSLEER. This CDR3 is built from 14 residues. The chain employs TRBV4-3 and TRBJ2-7; possible D gene TRBD2, 5 bases. The sample was peripheral blood. This TCR derives from a middle-aged man with active or convalescent COVID-19. The CDR3 sequence is CASSQENPGYEQYF. The CDR3 DNA is TGCGCCAGCAGCCAAGAGAATCCGGGGTACGAGCAGTACTTC.